The clone carrying this T cell receptor beta chain was recorded many times. Its antigen remains unidentified. Both TCR beta VDJ combination and CDR3 sequence profiling were carried out. Genomic DNA was the template for this profiling. TCRdb re-called the reads through MiXCR, storing one row per CDR3 protein. The sample shows around 200,000 distinct CDR3 sequences, 48% of them seen only once. The data were taken from a study of CD8+CD57+ T cells in acquired aplastic anemia. Regarding the study as a whole: Overlapping CD8+ CDR3 repertoires of patients and controls contained approximately 28 shared sequences.

The CDR3 totals 14 residues. V dropped 6 bases and J dropped 1 base, with 12 bases sitting between them. Germline loops: CDR1 LNHDA, CDR2 SQIVND (reference sequence). The authors sequenced patients whose flow cytometry had shown CD8+CD57+ cell expansion. The chain couples TRBV19 to TRBJ2-5; possibly TRBD1 for D (6 bases). This clonotype originated in a human donor with aplastic anemia. Sequenced input: sorted CD4+, CD8+, or CD8+CD57+ T cells (not recorded which) from PBMCs. CDR3 in amino acids: CASRPGQTQETQYF. The CDR3 coding sequence is TGTGCCAGTAGACCCGGACAGACCCAAGAGACCCAGTACTTC.